This TCR beta chain was obtained from a study of cytomegalovirus exposure and HLA in healthy donors. The PCR made use of 60 Vbeta and 13 Jbeta primers. TCRdb's copy holds only in-frame clones and misses some; the assay was immunoSEQ multiplex PCR. The table has some 65,000 clones, less than 70% seen once. The CDR3 is made up of 15 amino acids. V lost 7 bases, J lost 8 bases, and 13 bases stayed unmatched. Germline V lookup: CDR1 SQVTM, CDR2 ANQGSEA. The chain employs TRBV29-1 and TRBJ2-1; 11 positions agree with TRBD2. The clonotype was recovered from a man aged 25-45 years in good health and CMV-seronegative. Material for sequencing was PBMCs. The CDR3 region has the DNA TGCAGCGGTAAAACTAGCGGGGGCGCCGGCTATGAGCAGTTCTTC. It specifies CSGKTSGGAGYEQFF.